Each of the 6 T cell receptor beta chains below was sequenced from the same sample in a study of spatial heterogeneity in lung cancer. TCRdb reprocessed the 5' RACE reads via MiXCR and lists one record per CDR3 protein. The profile shows approximately 52,000 distinct CDR3 sequences, approximately 5% of them singletons. Specified time point: sample taken at primary tumor resection. The material sequenced was PBMCs, taken at surgery. These TCRs come from a male donor with early-stage non-small cell lung cancer.

This chain links TRBV20-1 with TRBJ2-7, with 10 nucleotides matching TRBD1. V was clipped by 5 bases and J by 7 bases; unmatched bases: 11. Germline values: CDR1 DFQATT, CDR2 SNEGSKA (reference sequence). This CDR3 comprises 14 residues. CDR3 amino acids: CSADAGTGVGEQYF. The CDR3 coding sequence is TGCAGTGCTGACGCCGGGACAGGGGTTGGGGAGCAGTACTTC.

This clonotype was detected ten times or more. The gene calls are TRBV27 and TRBJ2-7; D unresolved. The V end lost 4 bases, the J end lost 9 bases, and 13 bases lay between the germline ends. Germline-derived CDR1 and CDR2 are MNHEY and SMNVEV (reference sequence). This CDR3 has 12 amino acids. CDR3 bases: TGTGCCAGCAGTTCCTACAGAACGGCGCAGTACTTC. Its translation: CASSSYRTAQYF.

The chain is built from TRBV10-3 and TRBJ2-1; a weak D match, TRBD2 (6 bases). From germline, CDR1 is ENHRY and CDR2 SYGVKD. The V end was cut by 6 bases, the J end by 8 bases, with 20 bases between. The CDR3 length is 15 residues. CDR3 sequence reads: CAIRPDYLRRDEQFF. The CDR3 region has the DNA TGTGCCATCAGGCCGGACTATTTGAGACGCGATGAGCAGTTCTTC.

This clonotype was seen ten or more times. This rearrangement joins TRBV6-2 or TRBV6-3 to TRBJ2-7, with D possibly matching TRBD2 (6 bases). Germline V CDR1 and CDR2: MNHEY, SVGEGT. Trimming left V 7 bases short and J 2 bases short, with 18 bases between. The CDR3 has 15 amino acids. The CDR3 nucleotides read TGTGCCAGCACCCCCGGAGGGGATCGGACCTACGAGCAGTACTTC. This sequence encodes CASTPGGDRTYEQYF.

This clonotype occurred many times. The rearrangement joins TRBV12-2 to TRBJ2-6. TRBV12-2 is a known pseudogene. CDR3 length equals 14 residues. CDR3: CASRSYSGANVLTF. The CDR3 bases are TGTGCAAGTCGCTCATACTCTGGGGCCAACGTCCTGACTTTC.

Ten or more counts support this clonotype. This rearrangement joins TRBV20-1 to TRBJ1-2; D uncertain. Germline CDR1 reads DFQATT; CDR2 reads SNEGSKA (reference sequence). The V end was cut by 7 bases, the J end by 3 bases, with 6 bases between. This CDR3 comprises 10 residues. The DNA of the CDR3 is TGCAGTGGCCGGGACTATGGCTACACCTTC. Translating gives CSGRDYGYTF.